A single sample gave rise to the 14 T cell receptor beta chains below, sequenced in a study of memory CD4+ T cells and cytomegalovirus serostatus. The sort gate was single viable CD3+CD4+CD8-CD45RO+ cells for memory CD4+ T cells. TCRdb's copy holds only in-frame clones and misses some; the assay was immunoSEQ multiplex PCR. The sample holds about 41,000 clones, 79% seen once. What was sequenced was memory CD4+ T cells from blood. These receptors were collected from an adult in good health and CMV-seronegative.

The chain carries TRBV18 and TRBJ2-1, with no clear D. Germline V gene lookup returns CDR1 KGHSH and CDR2 LQKENI. V gave up 3 bases and J gave up 13 bases, with 13 bases separating them. The CDR3 sequence is 12 residues long. The chain's CDR3 is CASSPEQDLQFF. The DNA of the CDR3 is TGTGCCAGCTCACCCGAACAAGATCTTCAGTTCTTC.

This clone has more than one count but fewer than ten. CDR3 DNA: TGTGCCAGCAGCACACCAACGGGGAGAGCTTTCTTT. Translating gives CASSTPTGRAFF. This rearrangement joins TRBV7-2 to TRBJ1-1; D is uncertain. Germline lookup yields CDR1 SGHTA and CDR2 FQGNSA. Deletions cut 5 bases from V and 10 bases from J, with 14 bases between. CDR3 size: 12 residues.

V is TRBV5-1 and J is TRBJ2-3, with 7 nucleotides matching TRBD2. CDR1 SGHRS and CDR2 YFSETQ come from the germline V gene. V gave up 0 bases and J gave up 2 bases; unmatched junction bases: 3. The CDR3 loop spans 15 amino acids. The DNA of the CDR3 is TGCGCCAGCAGCTTGGCGCGGGGGACCACAGATACGCAGTATTTT. Its translation: CASSLARGTTDTQYF.

J is TRBJ1-1 and V is TRBV6-5, with D hard to call. This CDR3 contains 13 residues. V lost 0 bases and J 7 bases, leaving 9 bases between the germline ends. Per germline, CDR1 MNHEY and CDR2 SVGAGI. The CDR3 region is CASSYSPQVEAFF. The DNA for the CDR3 is TGTGCCAGCAGTTACTCACCCCAGGTTGAAGCTTTCTTT.

The V call is TRBV19, the J call TRBJ2-6; 7 nucleotides align to TRBD1. Trimming cost V 5 bases and J 4 bases; bases outside gene matches: 8. The V gene's germline CDR1 is LNHDA and CDR2 SQIVND (reference sequence). The CDR3 is 16 residues long. The CDR3 protein is CASSRQTGSGANVLTF. CDR3 nucleotide sequence: TGTGCCAGTAGTCGCCAGACAGGGTCAGGGGCCAACGTCCTGACTTTC.

The genes are TRBV10-3 and TRBJ2-3; D unresolved. V was cut by 7 bases and J by 6 bases, with 17 bases left in between. Germline assignment: CDR1 ENHRY and CDR2 SYGVKD. There are 14 residues in the CDR3. CDR3 sequence: CAIKISTTGDTQYF. CDR3 DNA: TGTGCCATCAAAATCTCCACGACCGGGGATACGCAGTATTTT.

A few counts support this clone. The chain employs TRBV20-1 and TRBJ1-1; D is uncertain. V lost 3 bases and J 11 bases, leaving 13 bases between the germline ends. The CDR3 is 11 amino acids. In germline, CDR1 is DFQATT, CDR2 SNEGSKA (reference sequence). This chain's CDR3 is CSARGSQVAFF. The DNA of the CDR3 is TGCAGTGCTAGGGGGTCCCAAGTGGCTTTCTTT.

The V and J genes are TRBV27 and TRBJ2-1; 7 nucleotides match TRBD1. J was trimmed by 9 bases and V by 5 bases; bases with no gene match: 16. This CDR3 comprises 16 residues. Germline V gene data show CDR1 as MNHEY and CDR2 as SMNVEV (reference sequence). For the CDR3, the DNA is TGTGCCAGCAGTCCCGACAGGGATGTTTTAATTGGTGAGCAGTTCTTC. It codes for CASSPDRDVLIGEQFF.

The rearrangement uses TRBV5-8 and TRBJ2-2; 8 nucleotides agree with TRBD1. The germline CDR1 and CDR2 sequences are SGHTS and YDEGEE. The length of the CDR3 is 15 residues. Unmatched junction bases numbered 4, after V lost 3 bases and J lost 3 bases. The CDR3 spells CASSSGQGYTGELFF. The CDR3 DNA is TGTGCCAGCAGCTCTGGACAGGGTTACACCGGGGAGCTGTTTTTT.

This sequence joins TRBV11-3 and TRBJ1-2; TRBD1 agrees at 9 bases. V was pared by 5 bases and J by 2 bases, with 15 bases of the junction left unmatched. The CDR3 extends over 18 amino acids. Per the germline V gene, CDR1 is SGHNT and CDR2 is YENEEA. The CDR3 region is CASSQLRDRDGPNYGYTF. CDR3 coding DNA: TGTGCCAGCAGCCAACTCCGGGACAGGGACGGCCCCAACTATGGCTACACCTTC. Drawing the rest from reference TRBV11-3 and TRBJ1-2, the complete variable domain is EAGVVQSPRYKIIEKKQPVAFWCNPISGHNTLYWYLQNLGQGPELLIRYENEEAVDDSQLPKDRFSAERLKGVDSTLKIQPAELGDSAVYLCASSQLRDRDGPNYGYTFGSGTRLTVV.

This chain links TRBV5-1 with TRBJ2-3; 9 nucleotides align to TRBD1. The germline CDR1 and CDR2 sequences are SGHRS and YFSETQ. Losses at the gene ends were 3 bases for V and 0 bases for J; bases not matched to a gene: 8. The CDR3 has 17 amino acids. The CDR3 DNA reads TGCGCCAGCAGCTGGACGACAGGGGGGTTTAGCACAGATACGCAGTATTTT. Its protein product is CASSWTTGGFSTDTQYF.

Concerning this clone: The junction departs from the called germline gene at one end, perhaps through a read error. Other nucleotide sequences in the sample specify the same CDR3. The chain couples TRBV5-1 to TRBJ1-1, with no clear D. The CDR3 extends over 13 amino acids. CDR1 is SGHRS and CDR2 is YFSETQ in the germline V gene. DNA of the CDR3: TGCGCCAGCAGCTTGGAATTGAATACTGAAGCTTTCTTT. Translating it yields CASSLELNTEAFF.

The chain employs TRBV9 and TRBJ1-6; D is unclear. The CDR3 is 13 amino acids. Between the trimmed V and J ends, which lost 2 bases and 8 bases, there was a span of 8 bases. Germline V gene sequence: CDR1 SGDLS, CDR2 YYNGEE. The DNA of the CDR3 is TGTGCCAGCAGCGTTGGTTGGGATTCACCCCTCCACTTT. Amino acids: CASSVGWDSPLHF.

This clone showed up just a few times. Germline is not matched at one junction end, which may reflect a read error. V gene TRBV7-7 combines with J gene TRBJ2-1; 8 positions agree with TRBD1. CDR3 length equals 13 residues. Germline values: CDR1 SSHAT, CDR2 FNYEAQ (reference sequence). This CDR3 is CASSLVGQGEQFF. CDR3 nucleotides: TGTGCTAGCAGCTTAGTCGGACAGGGAGAGCAGTTCTTC.